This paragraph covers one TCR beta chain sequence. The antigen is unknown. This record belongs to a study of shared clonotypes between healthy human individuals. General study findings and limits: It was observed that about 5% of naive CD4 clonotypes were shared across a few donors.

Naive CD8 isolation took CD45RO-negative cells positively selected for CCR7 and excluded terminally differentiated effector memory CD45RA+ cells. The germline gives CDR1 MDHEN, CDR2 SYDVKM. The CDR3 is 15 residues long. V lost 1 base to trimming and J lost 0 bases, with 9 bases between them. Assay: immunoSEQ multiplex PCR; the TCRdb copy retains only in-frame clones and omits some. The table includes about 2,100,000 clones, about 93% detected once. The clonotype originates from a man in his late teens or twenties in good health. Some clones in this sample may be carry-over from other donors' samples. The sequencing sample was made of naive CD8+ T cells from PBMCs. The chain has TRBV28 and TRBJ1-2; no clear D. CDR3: CASSLYVLSNYGYTF. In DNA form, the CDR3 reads TGTGCCAGCAGTTTATACGTGCTTTCTAACTATGGCTACACCTTC.